These T cell receptor beta chains were read from a single sample in a study of blood T cell repertoires in COVID-19. Sequenced by immunoSEQ multiplex PCR; TCRdb stores in-frame clones only, minus some. The sample comprises under 150,000 clones, about 80% of which are singletons, and just under 25% rests with the top ten. Sequenced: peripheral blood. All receptors derive from a human donor in a cohort sampled during active COVID-19. Both conserved end residues are trimmed from each CDR3.

j_call v_call cdr3_aa
TRBJ1-5 TRBV7-2 ASSRHGTAGQPQH
TRBJ2-5 TRBV6-6 ASRLARSGEETQY
TRBJ1-6 TRBV5-1 ASKSIRGGSNSPLH
TRBJ1-4 TRBV7-2 ASSFGTGESEKLF
TRBJ2-1 TRBV7-3 ASSFSGLPIYNEQF
TRBJ2-2 TRBV18 ASSPETGTGELF
TRBJ1-1 TRBV30 AWSEGTGVRNTEAF
TRBJ2-4 TRBV10-1 ASSSGGTKNIQY
TRBJ2-3 TRBV5-8 ASSLPGLRDTQY
TRBJ2-7 TRBV4-1 ASSFSGQGASREQY
TRBJ1-5 TRBV2 ASSREAVQPQH
TRBJ1-5 TRBV7-2 ASSYEGAQPQH
TRBJ2-7 TRBV5-6 ASSSLSRRLAGASYEQY
TRBJ2-3 TRBV5-3 ARSVRGITDTQY